This TCR beta chain comes out of a study of cytomegalovirus exposure and HLA in healthy donors. Study-wide points: When analyzed later, a missense DCLRE1C variant was found to be linked to TCR beta V- and J-gene trimming.

This PCR relied on a set of 60 Vbeta primers and 13 Jbeta primers. Repertoires were generated with immunoSEQ multiplex PCR, while TCRdb's copy carries only in-frame clones and drops some. The table shows approximately 150,000 clones, with around 64% occurring only once. CDR3 length: 14 residues. V was clipped by 4 bases and J by 13 bases, with 19 bases between them. Germline values: CDR1 MGHRA, CDR2 YSYEKL. A remark on this clone: Its matching antigen is unknown.

The chain couples TRBV4-1 to TRBJ1-4, with D unresolved. Sequencing used PBMCs. The receptor comes from a woman in her twenties or thirties in good health and CMV-seronegative. DNA for the CDR3: TGCGCCAGCAGCCCATTCCCCCAGGCATCCGGACTGTTTTTT. Translated: CASSPFPQASGLFF.